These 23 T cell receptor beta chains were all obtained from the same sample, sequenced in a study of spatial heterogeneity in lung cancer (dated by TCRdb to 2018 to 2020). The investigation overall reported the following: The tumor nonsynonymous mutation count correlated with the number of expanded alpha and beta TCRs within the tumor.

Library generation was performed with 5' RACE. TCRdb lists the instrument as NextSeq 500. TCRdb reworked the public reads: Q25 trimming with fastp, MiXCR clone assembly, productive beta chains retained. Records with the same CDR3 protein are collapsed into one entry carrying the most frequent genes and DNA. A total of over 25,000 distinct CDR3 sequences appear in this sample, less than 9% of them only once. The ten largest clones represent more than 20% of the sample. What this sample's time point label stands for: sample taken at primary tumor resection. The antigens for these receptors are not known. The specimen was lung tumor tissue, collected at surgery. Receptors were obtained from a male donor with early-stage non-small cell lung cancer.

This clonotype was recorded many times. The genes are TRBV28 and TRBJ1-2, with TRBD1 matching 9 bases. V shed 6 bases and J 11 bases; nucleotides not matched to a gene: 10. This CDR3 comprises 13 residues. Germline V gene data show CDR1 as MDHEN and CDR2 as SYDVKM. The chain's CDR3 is CASRETGGVGYTF. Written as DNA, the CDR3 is TGTGCCAGCAGAGAGACAGGGGGAGTGGGGTACACCTTC.

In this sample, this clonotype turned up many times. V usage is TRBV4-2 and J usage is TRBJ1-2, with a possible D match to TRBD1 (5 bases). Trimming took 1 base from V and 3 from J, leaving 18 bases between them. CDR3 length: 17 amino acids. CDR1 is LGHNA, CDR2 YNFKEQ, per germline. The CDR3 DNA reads TGTGCCAGCAGCCAAGTTCGCCCAGGGCAGGTGGACTATGGCTACACCTTC. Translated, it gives CASSQVRPGQVDYGYTF.

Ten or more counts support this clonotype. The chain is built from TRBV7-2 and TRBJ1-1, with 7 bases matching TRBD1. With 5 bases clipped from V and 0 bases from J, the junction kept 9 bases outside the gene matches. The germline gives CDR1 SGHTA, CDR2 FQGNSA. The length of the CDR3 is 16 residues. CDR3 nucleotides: TGTGCCAGCAGCCCCTACGGACAGGCGATGAACACTGAAGCTTTCTTT. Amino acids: CASSPYGQAMNTEAFF.

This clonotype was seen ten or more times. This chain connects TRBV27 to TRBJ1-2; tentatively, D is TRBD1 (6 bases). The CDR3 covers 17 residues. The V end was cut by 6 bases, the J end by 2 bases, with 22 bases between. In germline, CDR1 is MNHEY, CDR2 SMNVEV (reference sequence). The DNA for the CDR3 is TGTGCCAGCAGCCCGACAGGTGATCGCCCCTACAACTATGGCTACACCTTC. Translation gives CASSPTGDRPYNYGYTF.

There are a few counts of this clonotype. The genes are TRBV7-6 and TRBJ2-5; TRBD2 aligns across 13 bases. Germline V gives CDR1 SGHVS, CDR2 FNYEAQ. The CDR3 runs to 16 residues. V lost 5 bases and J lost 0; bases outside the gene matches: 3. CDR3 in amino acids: CASSPTSGGYQETQYF. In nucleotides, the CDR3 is TGTGCCAGCAGCCCGACTAGCGGGGGGTACCAAGAGACCCAGTACTTC. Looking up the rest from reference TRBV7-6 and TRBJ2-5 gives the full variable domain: GAGVSQSPRYKVTKRGQDVALRCDPISGHVSLYWYRQALGQGPEFLTYFNYEAQQDKSGLPNDRFSAERPEGSISTLTIQRTEQRDSAMYRCASSPTSGGYQETQYFGPGTRLLVL.

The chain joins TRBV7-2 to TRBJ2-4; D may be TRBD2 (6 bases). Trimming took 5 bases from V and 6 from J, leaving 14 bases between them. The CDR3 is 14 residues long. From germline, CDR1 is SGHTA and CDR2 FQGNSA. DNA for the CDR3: TGTGCCAGCAGCATGGGGGGTAGCGCAAACATTCAGTACTTC. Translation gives CASSMGGSANIQYF.

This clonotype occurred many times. CDR3 sequence: CASTADGELFF. The CDR3, as DNA: TGTGCCAGCACGGCCGATGGGGAGCTGTTTTTT. V is TRBV2 and J is TRBJ2-2; D uncertain. Trimming pared 7 bases from V and 8 bases from J, leaving 8 bases between. Germline-derived CDR1 and CDR2 are SNHLY and FYNNEI. The CDR3 totals 11 residues.

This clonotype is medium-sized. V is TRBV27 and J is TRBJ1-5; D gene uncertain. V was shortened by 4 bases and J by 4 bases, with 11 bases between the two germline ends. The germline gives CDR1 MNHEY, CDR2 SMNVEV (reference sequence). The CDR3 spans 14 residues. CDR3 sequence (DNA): TGTGCCAGCAGTTCTAGACGGGAGAATCAGCCCCAGCATTTT. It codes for CASSSRRENQPQHF.

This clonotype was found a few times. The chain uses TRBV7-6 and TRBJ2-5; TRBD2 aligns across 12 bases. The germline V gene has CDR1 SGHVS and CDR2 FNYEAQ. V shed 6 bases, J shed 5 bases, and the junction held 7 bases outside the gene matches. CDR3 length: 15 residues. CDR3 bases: TGTGCCAGCAGTCTAGCGGGGGGGCCTTGGGAGACCCAGTACTTC. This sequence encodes CASSLAGGPWETQYF.

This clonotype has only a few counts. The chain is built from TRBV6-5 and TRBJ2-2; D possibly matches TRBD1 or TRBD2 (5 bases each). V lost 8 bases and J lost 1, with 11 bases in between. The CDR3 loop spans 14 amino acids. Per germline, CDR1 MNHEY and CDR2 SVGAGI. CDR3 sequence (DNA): TGTGCCAGCCTTAGGGACGGGAACACCGGGGAGCTGTTTTTT. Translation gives CASLRDGNTGELFF.

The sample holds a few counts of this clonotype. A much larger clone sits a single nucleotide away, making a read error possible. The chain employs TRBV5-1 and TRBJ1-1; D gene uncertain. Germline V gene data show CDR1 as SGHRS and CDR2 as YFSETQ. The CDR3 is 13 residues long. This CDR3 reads CASSLAENIEAFF. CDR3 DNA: TGCGCCAGCAGCTTGGCTGAGAACATTGAAGCTTTCTTT.

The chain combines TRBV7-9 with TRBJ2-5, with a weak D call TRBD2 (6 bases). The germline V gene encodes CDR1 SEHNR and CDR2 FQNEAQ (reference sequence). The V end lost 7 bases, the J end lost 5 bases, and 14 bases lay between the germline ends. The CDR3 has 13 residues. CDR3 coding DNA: TGTGCCAGCACCCGGGACTTGGGGGAGACCCAGTACTTC. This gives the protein CASTRDLGETQYF.

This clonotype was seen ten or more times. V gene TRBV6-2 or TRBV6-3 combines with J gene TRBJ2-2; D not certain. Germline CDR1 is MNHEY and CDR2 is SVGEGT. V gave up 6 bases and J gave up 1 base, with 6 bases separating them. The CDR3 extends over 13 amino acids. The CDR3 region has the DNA TGTGCCAGCAGACTTGGGAACACCGGGGAGCTGTTTTTT. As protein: CASRLGNTGELFF.

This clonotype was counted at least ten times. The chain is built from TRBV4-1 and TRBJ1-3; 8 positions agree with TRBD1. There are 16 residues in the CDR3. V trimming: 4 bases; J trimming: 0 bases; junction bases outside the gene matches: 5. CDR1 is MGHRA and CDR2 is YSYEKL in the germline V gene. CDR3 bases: TGCGCCAGCAGCCCCCGGACAGGGCTCTCTGGAAACACCATATATTTT. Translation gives CASSPRTGLSGNTIYF.

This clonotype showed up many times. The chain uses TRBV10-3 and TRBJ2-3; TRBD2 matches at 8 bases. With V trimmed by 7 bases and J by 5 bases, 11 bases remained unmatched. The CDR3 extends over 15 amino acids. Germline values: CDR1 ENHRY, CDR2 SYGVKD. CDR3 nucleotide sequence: TGTGCCATCAACTCTCCGGGGGGGAGAGGAGATACGCAGTATTTT. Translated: CAINSPGGRGDTQYF.

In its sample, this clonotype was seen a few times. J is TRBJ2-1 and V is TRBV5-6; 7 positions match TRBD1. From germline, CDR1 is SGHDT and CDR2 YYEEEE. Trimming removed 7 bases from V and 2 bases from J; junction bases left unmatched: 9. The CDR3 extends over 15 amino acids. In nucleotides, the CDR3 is TGTGCCAGCCAACCACAGGGGTCCGCCTACAATGAGCAGTTCTTC. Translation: CASQPQGSAYNEQFF.

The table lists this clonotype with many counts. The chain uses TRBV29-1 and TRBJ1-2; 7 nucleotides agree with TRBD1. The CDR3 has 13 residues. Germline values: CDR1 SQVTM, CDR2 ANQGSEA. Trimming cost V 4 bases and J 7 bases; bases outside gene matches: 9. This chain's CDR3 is CSVGLRQGGGYTF. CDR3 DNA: TGCAGCGTTGGATTAAGACAGGGCGGTGGCTACACCTTC.

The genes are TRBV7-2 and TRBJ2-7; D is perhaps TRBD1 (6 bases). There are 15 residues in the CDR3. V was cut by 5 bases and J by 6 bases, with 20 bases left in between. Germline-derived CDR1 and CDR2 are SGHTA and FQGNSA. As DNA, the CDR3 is TGTGCCAGCAGCCCCGGAACAGGGTTCCCCTCCGAGCAGTACTTC. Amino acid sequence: CASSPGTGFPSEQYF.

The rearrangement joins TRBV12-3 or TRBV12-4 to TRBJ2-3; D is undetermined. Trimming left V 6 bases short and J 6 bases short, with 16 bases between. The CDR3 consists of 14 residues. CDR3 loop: CASRASSSRDTQYF. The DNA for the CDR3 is TGTGCCAGCAGGGCTTCGAGCTCAAGGGATACGCAGTATTTT.

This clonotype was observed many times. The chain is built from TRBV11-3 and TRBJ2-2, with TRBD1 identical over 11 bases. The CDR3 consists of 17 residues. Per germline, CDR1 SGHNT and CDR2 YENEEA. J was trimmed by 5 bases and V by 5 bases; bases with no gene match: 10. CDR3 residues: CASSPRGTGGFTGELFF. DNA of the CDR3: TGTGCCAGCAGCCCAAGAGGGACAGGGGGTTTTACCGGGGAGCTGTTTTTT.

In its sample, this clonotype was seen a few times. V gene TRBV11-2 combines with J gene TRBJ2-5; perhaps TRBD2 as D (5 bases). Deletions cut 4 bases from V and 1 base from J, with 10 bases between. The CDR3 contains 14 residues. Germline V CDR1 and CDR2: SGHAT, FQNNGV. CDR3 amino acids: CASSSWGVQETQYF. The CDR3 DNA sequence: TGTGCCAGCAGCTCCTGGGGAGTCCAAGAGACCCAGTACTTC.

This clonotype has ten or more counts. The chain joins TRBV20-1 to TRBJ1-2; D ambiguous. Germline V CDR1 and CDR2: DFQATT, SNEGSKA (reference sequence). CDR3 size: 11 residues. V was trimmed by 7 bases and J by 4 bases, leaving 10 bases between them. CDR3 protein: CSEKGVYGYTF. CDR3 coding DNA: TGCAGTGAGAAGGGTGTCTATGGCTACACCTTC.

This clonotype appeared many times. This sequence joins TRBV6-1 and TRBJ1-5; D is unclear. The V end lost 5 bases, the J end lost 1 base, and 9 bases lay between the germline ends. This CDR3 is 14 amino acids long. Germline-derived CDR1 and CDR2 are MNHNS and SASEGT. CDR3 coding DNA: TGTGCCAGCAGTCCTCAGTCCAGCAATCAGCCCCAGCATTTT. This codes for CASSPQSSNQPQHF.